This T cell receptor (beta chain) was identified in a study of T cell responses to AZD1222 COVID-19 vaccine. Study-level findings and limits: There were vaccine-associated CD4 TCRs across spike, dominant at 160-218 and 743-854. Most donors were white British and more were female, and clonal diversity was possibly underestimated. It was only a handful of AZD1222 recipients who were seropositive at baseline.

Sequencing was performed with immunoSEQ multiplex PCR; in TCRdb, only in-frame clones are kept and a portion is missing. The sample yields under 150,000 clones, 80% to 90% seen once. V shed 7 bases, J shed 5 bases, and the junction held 15 bases outside the gene matches. CDR1 and CDR2 (germline): SGHDT, YYEEEE. This CDR3 contains 16 residues. Concerning this clone: Its target is unknown.

This TCR came from an adult who received the AZD1222 COVID-19 vaccine. The chain employs TRBV5-6 and TRBJ2-1, with 7 bases matching TRBD1. Sequencing was performed on peripheral blood, taken 28 days after the second AZD1222 dose. CDR3 protein: CASGLLGGKANNEQFF. In nucleotides, the CDR3 is TGTGCCAGCGGCCTTCTAGGGGGCAAGGCCAACAATGAGCAGTTCTTC.